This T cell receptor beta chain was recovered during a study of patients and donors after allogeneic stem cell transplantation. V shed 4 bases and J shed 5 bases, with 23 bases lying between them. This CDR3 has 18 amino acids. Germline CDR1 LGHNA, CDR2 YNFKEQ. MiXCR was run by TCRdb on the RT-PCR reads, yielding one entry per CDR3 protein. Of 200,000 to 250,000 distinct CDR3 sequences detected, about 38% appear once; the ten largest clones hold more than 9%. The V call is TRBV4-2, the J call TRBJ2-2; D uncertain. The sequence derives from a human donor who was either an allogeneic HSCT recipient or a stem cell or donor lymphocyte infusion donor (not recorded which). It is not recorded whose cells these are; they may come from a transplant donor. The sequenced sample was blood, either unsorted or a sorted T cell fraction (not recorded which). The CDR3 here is CASSPTPWQHALTGELFF. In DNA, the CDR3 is TGTGCCAGCAGCCCTACCCCGTGGCAGCACGCACTAACCGGGGAGCTGTTTTTT.